Detailed here is one T cell receptor (beta chain). Its specificity is not known. The data were taken from a study of CD8+CD57+ T cells in acquired aplastic anemia. Overall study context: Across the sorted CD4+ and CD8+ cells, DNA amounts averaged roughly 3.5 ug. Researchers reported that healthy donors averaged about 9.8 million reads for CD4+ cells. General observations from the study: Approximately 28 CD8+ CDR3 sequences were shared between patients and controls.

TCR beta VDJ and CDR3 were profiled, and genomic DNA was the template. TCRdb ran MiXCR on the reads and lists one entry per CDR3 protein. The table shows around 170,000 distinct CDR3 sequences, with 60% to 70% occurring only once. V shed 9 bases and J shed 1 base, with 10 bases lying between them. The CDR3 has 12 amino acids. The germline gives CDR1 SGHRS, CDR2 YFSETQ. Sequencing was performed on sorted CD4+, CD8+, or CD8+CD57+ T cells (not recorded which) from PBMCs. This clonotype was sampled from a human donor in good health. The V and J genes are TRBV5-1 and TRBJ1-1; unclear D gene. CDR3 amino acids: CATRAENTEAFF. In DNA, the CDR3 is TGCGCCACCCGGGCCGAGAACACTGAAGCTTTCTTT.